Described below is a single T cell receptor beta chain sequence and its context. Patients in Seattle were enrolled during active infection, then followed longitudinally. This sample was taken from a study of blood T cell repertoires in COVID-19. Whole-study context: T cells, B-cell-depleted T cells, or PBMCs provided the cDNA or gDNA that served as material.

TCRdb's copy holds only in-frame clones and misses some; the assay was immunoSEQ multiplex PCR. The table has about 350,000 clones, 85% to 90% seen once. Germline V lookup: CDR1 LNHDA, CDR2 SQIVND (reference sequence). This CDR3 region has 15 residues. Losses at the gene ends were 9 bases for V and 5 bases for J; bases not matched to a gene: 12. The sequencing sample was made of peripheral blood. This clonotype originated in a woman in her 70s with COVID-19, enrolled during active disease. The chain is built from TRBV19 and TRBJ1-3; 8 nucleotides match TRBD1. The CDR3 is CASSPTTGARNTIYF. The CDR3 DNA is TGTGCCAGCAGCCCAACGACAGGGGCTAGAAACACCATATATTTT.